Reported below is one T cell receptor (beta chain). The ends lost 4 bases at V and 7 bases at J; junction bases unmatched: 9. The CDR3 length is 15 residues. Germline CDR1 and CDR2: LGHDT and YNNKEL (reference sequence). This sample was included in a study of blood T cell repertoires in COVID-19. Looking at the study overall: Samples representing acute and convalescent COVID-19 were sourced from the United States, Italy and Spain. Sources were T cells, B-cell-depleted T cells, or PBMCs; the material itself was cDNA or gDNA.

Per the study methods: Estimation of nucleated cell counts was performed using reference gene primer amplification. Some clones are missing from TCRdb's copy, which holds only in-frame ones; the method was immunoSEQ multiplex PCR. The V and J calls and clone size were taken over from that table, and D and trimming were inferred from the DNA. The sample includes some 100,000 clones, 75% to 90% of them seen just once. The sequencing sample was made of peripheral blood. This clonotype was sampled from a woman aged 45-65 years with acute or convalescent COVID-19. The chain joins TRBV3-1 (or the pseudogene TRBV3-2) to TRBJ1-4; 7 bases map to TRBD1. CDR3 nucleotides: TGTGCCAGCAGCCTTCTCGACAGGGAAAGTGAAAAACTGTTTTTT. Translation: CASSLLDRESEKLFF.